This T cell receptor (beta chain) was profiled in a study of blood T cells in healthy people across ages. The CDR3 has 13 residues. V lost 5 bases to trimming and J lost 5 bases, with 13 bases between them. Then a second PCR, running roughly 6 to 11 cycles, was carried out with a sample-barcoded 5' primer and a J-beta primer mix. TCRdb re-called the 5' RACE reads with MiXCR, one entry per CDR3 protein. Here the sample spans 1,500,000 or so distinct CDR3 sequences, 42% being singletons. Each sample provided at least 5 micrograms of extracted total RNA. Sequenced sample: blood. The chain is built from TRBV12-3 or TRBV12-4 and TRBJ2-7; the D call may be TRBD1 or TRBD2 (5 bases each). The TCR comes from a woman aged 18-29 years in good health. For the CDR3, the DNA is TGTGCCAGCAGTCCCCCGGGGCGTAACGAGCAGTACTTC. Its translation: CASSPPGRNEQYF.